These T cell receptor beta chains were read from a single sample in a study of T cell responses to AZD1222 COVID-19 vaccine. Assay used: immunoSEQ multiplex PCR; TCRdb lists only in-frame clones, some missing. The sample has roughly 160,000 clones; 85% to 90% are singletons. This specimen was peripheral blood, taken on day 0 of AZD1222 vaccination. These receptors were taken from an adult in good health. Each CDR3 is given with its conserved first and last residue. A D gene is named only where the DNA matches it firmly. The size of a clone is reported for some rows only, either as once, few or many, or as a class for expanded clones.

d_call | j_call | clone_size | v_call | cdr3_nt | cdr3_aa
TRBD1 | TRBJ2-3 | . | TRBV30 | TGTGCCTGGAGTGAAGGGACAGGGGTAACAGATACGCAGTATTTT | CAWSEGTGVTDTQYF
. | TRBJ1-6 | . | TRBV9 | TGTGCCAGCAGCGGACGAACCGGCAGTTCACCCCTCCACTTT | CASSGRTGSSPLHF
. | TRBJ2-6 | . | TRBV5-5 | TGTGCCAGCAGCGACTCTTTGCAGAAGACTGGGGCCAACGTCCTGACTTTC | CASSDSLQKTGANVLTF
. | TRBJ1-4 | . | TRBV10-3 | TGTGCCATCACCCAACGGGGTTTTAATGAAAAACTGTTTTTT | CAITQRGFNEKLFF
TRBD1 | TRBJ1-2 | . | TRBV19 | TGTGCCAGTAGTACGGGACAGATTTCGAACTATGGCTACACCTTC | CASSTGQISNYGYTF
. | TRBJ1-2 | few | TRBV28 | TGTGCCAGCAGTGTGGGATTAACTAACTATGGCTACACCTTC | CASSVGLTNYGYTF
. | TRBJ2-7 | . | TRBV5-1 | TGCGCCAGCAGCCTGGACTCCGAGCAGTACTTC | CASSLDSEQYF
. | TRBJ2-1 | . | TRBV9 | TGTGCCAGCACCTCGGGGGACAGACGCAATGAGCAGTTCTTC | CASTSGDRRNEQFF
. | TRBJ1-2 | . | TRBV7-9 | TGTGCCAGCAGCGGGGGGCTGACCGCCAACTATGGCTACACCTTC | CASSGGLTANYGYTF
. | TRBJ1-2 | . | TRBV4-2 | TGTGCCAGCAGCCAAGATCGAAGAGGGGGAGGCTACACCTTC | CASSQDRRGGGYTF
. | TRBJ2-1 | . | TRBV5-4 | TGTGCCAGCAGCTTGGAACTTAGCAACAATGAGCAGTTCTTC | CASSLELSNNEQFF
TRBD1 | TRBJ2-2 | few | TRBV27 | TGTGCCAGCAGTGTAGGAGACAGGGATGCCGGGGAGCTGTTTTTT | CASSVGDRDAGELFF
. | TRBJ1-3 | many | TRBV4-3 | TGCGCCAGCAGCCAAGTCGGGGGCGCGGGAAACACCATATATTTT | CASSQVGGAGNTIYF
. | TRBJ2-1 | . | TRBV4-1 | TGCGCCAGCAGCCGGGCGGTTTTTTCGGATGAGCAGTTCTTC | CASSRAVFSDEQFF
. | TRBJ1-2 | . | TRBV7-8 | TGTGCCAGCAGTTCCCGACCGTATGGCTACACCTTC | CASSSRPYGYTF
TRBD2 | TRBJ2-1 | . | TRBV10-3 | TGTGCCATCAGACCGTTTAGCGGGGAGTCCTACAATGAGCAGTTCTTC | CAIRPFSGESYNEQFF
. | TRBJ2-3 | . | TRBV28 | TGTGCCAGCAACACCTACACAGATACGCAGTATTTT | CASNTYTDTQYF
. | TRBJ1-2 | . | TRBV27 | TGTGCCAGCAGTTCTAGTCAAAAAGCTAACTATGGCTACACCTTC | CASSSSQKANYGYTF
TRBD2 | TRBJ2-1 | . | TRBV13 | TGTGCCAGCAGCTTAGTAGCGGGGGGGCGGTATCCCTATGAGCAGTTCTTC | CASSLVAGGRYPYEQFF
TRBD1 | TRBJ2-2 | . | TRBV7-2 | TGTGCCAGCAGCCGGGGACAGGGGAAAGTGCTGTTTTTT | CASSRGQGKVLFF
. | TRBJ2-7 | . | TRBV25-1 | TGTGCCAGCAGAACCAGGGTAGGGCCCGGATACGAGCAGTACTTC | CASRTRVGPGYEQYF
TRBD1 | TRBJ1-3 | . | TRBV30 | TGCGGACAGGGCACTGGAAACACCATATATTTT | CGQGTGNTIYF
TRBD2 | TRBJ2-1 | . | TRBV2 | TGTGCCAGCAGTGAAAGGCGGGGGATGAACAATGAGCAGTTCTTC | CASSERRGMNNEQFF
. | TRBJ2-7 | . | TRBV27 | TGTGCCAGCAGTTTATCCGGACAGCCCGGCGGGCAGTACTTC | CASSLSGQPGGQYF
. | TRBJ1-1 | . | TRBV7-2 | TGTGCCAGCAGCTTAGCGCCCGCCAACACTGAAGCTTTCTTT | CASSLAPANTEAFF
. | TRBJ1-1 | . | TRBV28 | TGTGCCAGCAGTTTTCCGGGAGGGAACACTGAAGCTTTCTTT | CASSFPGGNTEAFF
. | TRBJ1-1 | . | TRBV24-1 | TGTGCCACCAGTCGCGGGACGGAGGAAGCTTTCTTT | CATSRGTEEAFF
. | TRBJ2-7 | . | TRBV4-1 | TGCGCCAGCAGCCAAGTGGGGTCCCGGGACCCAGGATCCTACGAGCAGTACTTC | CASSQVGSRDPGSYEQYF
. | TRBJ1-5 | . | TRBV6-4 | TGTGCCAGCAGCGATAGACAGGTTGGGGCCAATCAGCCCCAGCATTTT | CASSDRQVGANQPQHF
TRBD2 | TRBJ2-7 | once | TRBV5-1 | TGCGCCAGCAGCTTGTTGTCTAGCGGGGGGTACGAGCAGTACTTC | CASSLLSSGGYEQYF
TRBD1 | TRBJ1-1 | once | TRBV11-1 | TGTGCCTGCAGTCGGGACAGCCTGAACACTGAAGCTTTCTTT | CACSRDSLNTEAFF
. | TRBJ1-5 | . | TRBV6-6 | TGTGCCAGCAGTTACGCCCTGACGGGGCAGCCCCAGCATTTT | CASSYALTGQPQHF
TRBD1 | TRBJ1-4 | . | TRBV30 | TGTGCCTGGAGCCTACAGACAGGGTCTAATGAAAAACTGTTTTTT | CAWSLQTGSNEKLFF
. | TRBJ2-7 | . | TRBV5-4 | TGTGCCAGCAGCTCCGGGACCGTCTCCTACGAGCAGTACTTC | CASSSGTVSYEQYF
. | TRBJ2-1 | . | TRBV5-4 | TGTGCCAGCAGCTTGGGGGAGGGGGCCCACAATGAGCAGTTCTTC | CASSLGEGAHNEQFF
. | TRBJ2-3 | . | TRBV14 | TGTGCCAGCGCCACACAGGTGACAGATACGCAGTATTTT | CASATQVTDTQYF
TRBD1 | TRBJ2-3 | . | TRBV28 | TGTGCCAGCAGGGGACAGGGGACCACAGATACGCAGTATTTT | CASRGQGTTDTQYF
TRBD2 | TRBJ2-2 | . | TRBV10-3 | TGTGCCATCAGTTTGACTAGCGGGGGGACGGGGGAGCTGTTTTTT | CAISLTSGGTGELFF